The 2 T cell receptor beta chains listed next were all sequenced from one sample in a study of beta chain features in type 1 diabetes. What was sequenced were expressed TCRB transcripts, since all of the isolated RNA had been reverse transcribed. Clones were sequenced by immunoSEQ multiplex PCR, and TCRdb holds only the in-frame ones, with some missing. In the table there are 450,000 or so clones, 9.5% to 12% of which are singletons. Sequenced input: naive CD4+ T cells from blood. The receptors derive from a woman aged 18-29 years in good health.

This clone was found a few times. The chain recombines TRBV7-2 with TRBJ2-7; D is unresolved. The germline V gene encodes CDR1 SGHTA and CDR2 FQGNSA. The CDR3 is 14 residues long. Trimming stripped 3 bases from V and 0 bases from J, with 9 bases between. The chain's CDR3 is CASSLMGISYEQYV. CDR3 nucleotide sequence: TGTGCCAGCAGCTTGATGGGCATCTCCTACGAGCAGTACGTC.

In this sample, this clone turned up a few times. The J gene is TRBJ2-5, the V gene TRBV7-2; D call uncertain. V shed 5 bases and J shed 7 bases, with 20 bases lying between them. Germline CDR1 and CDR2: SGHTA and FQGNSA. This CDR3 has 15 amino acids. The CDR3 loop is CASSPYSRADTTQYF. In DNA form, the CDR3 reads TGTGCCAGCAGCCCCTATTCCCGGGCCGATACGACCCAGTACTTC.